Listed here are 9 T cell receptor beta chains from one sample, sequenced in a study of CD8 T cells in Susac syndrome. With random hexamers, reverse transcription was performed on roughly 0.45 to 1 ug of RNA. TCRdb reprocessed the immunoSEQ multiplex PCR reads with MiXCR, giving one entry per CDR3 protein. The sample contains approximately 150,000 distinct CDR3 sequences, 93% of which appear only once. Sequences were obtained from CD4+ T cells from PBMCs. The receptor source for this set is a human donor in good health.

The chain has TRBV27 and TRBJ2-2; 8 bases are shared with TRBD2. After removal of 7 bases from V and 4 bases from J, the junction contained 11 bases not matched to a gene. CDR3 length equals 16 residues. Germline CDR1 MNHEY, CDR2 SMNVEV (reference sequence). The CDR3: CASKYLYSGVTGELFF. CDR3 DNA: TGTGCCAGCAAGTATTTATATAGCGGGGTCACCGGGGAGCTGTTTTTT.

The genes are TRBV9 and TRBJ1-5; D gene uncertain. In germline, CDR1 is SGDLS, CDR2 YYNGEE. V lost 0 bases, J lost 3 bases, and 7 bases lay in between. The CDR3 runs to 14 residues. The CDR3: CASSVGSFNQPQHF. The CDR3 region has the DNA TGTGCCAGCAGCGTAGGCAGTTTCAATCAGCCCCAGCATTTT.

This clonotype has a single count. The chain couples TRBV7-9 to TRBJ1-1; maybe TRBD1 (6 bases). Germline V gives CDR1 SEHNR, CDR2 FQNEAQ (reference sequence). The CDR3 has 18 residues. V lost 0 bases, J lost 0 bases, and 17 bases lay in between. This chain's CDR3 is CASSLARFWTAMNTEAFF. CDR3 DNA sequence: TGTGCCAGCAGCTTAGCCCGCTTTTGGACAGCTATGAACACTGAAGCTTTCTTT.

CDR3 nucleotide sequence: TGTGCCAGTTGGACCGTCGCCGAAGAGACCCAGTACTTC. It translates to CASWTVAEETQYF. The chain uses TRBV6-1 and TRBJ2-5; D not certain. The CDR3 is made up of 13 amino acids. The germline V gene encodes CDR1 MNHNS and CDR2 SASEGT. V gave up 9 bases and J gave up 3 bases, with 14 bases separating them.

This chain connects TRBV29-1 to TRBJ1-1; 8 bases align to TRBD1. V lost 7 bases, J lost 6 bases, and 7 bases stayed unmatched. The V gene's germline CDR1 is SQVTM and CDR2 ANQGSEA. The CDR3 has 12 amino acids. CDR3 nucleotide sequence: TGCAGCGGAGGACAGGGAGGCGCTGAAGCTTTCTTT. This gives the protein CSGGQGGAEAFF.

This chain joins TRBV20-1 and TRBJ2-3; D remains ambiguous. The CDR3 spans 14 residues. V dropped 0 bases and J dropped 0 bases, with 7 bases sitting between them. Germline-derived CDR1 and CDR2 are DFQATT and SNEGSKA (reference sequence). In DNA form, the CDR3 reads TGCAGTGCTAGAGATGGGCGGAGCACAGATACGCAGTATTTT. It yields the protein CSARDGRSTDTQYF.

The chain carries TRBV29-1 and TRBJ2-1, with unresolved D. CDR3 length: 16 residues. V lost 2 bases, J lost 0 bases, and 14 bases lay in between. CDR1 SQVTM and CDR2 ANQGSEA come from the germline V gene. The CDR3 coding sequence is TGCAGCGTTGAATCCCCACAGCCCGACTCCTACAATGAGCAGTTCTTC. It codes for CSVESPQPDSYNEQFF.

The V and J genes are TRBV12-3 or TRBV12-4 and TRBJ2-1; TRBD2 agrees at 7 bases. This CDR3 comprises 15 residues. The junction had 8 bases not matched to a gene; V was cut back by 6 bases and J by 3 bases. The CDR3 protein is CASSPGGFNYNEQFF. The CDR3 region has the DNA TGTGCCAGCAGCCCGGGGGGTTTCAACTACAATGAGCAGTTCTTC.

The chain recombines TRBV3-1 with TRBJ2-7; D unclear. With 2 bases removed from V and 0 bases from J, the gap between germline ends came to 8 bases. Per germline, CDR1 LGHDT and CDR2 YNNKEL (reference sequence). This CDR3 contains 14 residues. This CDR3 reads CASSQLSPSYEQYF. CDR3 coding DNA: TGTGCCAGCAGCCAACTCTCGCCCTCCTACGAGCAGTACTTC.